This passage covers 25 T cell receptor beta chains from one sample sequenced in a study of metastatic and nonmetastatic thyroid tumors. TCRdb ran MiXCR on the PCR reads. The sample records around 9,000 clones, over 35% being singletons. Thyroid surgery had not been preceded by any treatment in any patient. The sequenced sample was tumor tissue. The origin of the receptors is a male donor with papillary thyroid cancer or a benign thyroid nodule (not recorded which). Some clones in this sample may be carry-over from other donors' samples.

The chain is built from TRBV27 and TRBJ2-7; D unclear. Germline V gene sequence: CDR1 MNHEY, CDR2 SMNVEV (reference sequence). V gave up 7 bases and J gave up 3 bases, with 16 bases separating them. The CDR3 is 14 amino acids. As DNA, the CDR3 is TGTGCCAGCATGTTATACGTGGATAGCTACGAGCAGTACTTC. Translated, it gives CASMLYVDSYEQYF.

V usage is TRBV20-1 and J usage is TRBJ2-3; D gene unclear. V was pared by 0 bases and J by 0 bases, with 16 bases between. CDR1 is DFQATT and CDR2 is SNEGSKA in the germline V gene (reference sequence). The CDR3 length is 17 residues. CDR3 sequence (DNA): TGCAGTGCTAGAGACCCCAGCGTTACAATCAGCACAGATACGCAGTATTTT. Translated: CSARDPSVTISTDTQYF.

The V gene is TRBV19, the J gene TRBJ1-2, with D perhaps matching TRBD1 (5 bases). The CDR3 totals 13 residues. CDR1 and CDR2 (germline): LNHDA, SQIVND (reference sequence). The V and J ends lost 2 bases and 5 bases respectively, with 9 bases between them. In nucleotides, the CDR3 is TGTGCCAGTAGTATACCCAGGGCGTATGGCTACACCTTC. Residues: CASSIPRAYGYTF. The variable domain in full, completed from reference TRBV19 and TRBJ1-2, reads DGGITQSPKYLFRKEGQNVTLSCEQNLNHDAMYWYRQDPGQGLRLIYYSQIVNDFQKGDIAEGYSVSREKKESFPLTVTSAQKNPTAFYLCASSIPRAYGYTFGSGTRLTVV.

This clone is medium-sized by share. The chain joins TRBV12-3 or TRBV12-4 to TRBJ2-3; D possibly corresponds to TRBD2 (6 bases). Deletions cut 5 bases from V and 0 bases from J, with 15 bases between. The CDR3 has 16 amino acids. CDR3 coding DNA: TGTGCCAGCAGTCCGCGGGACGGCGCTAGCACAGATACGCAGTATTTT. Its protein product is CASSPRDGASTDTQYF.

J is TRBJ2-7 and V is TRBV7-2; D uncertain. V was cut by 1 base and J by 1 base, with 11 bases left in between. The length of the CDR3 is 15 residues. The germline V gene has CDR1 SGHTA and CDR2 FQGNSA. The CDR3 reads CASSLEVVSSYEQYF. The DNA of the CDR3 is TGTGCCAGCAGCTTAGAGGTAGTCAGTTCCTACGAGCAGTACTTC.

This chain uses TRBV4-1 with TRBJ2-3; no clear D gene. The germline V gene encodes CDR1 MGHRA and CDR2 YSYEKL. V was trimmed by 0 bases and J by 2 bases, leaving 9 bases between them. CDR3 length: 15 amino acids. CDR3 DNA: TGCGCCAGCAGCCAAGACCCCAGGTCCACAGATACGCAGTATTTT. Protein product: CASSQDPRSTDTQYF.

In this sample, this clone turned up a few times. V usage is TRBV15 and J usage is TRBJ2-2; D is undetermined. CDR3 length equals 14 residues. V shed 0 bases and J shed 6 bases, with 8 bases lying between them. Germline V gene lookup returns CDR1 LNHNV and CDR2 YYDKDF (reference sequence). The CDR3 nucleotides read TGTGCCACCAGCAGAGATAAAGAGTCCGGGGAGCTGTTTTTT. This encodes CATSRDKESGELFF.

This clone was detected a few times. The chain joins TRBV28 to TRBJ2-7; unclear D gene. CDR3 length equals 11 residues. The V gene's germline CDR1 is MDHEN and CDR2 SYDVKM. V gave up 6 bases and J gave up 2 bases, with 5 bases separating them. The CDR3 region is CASRRTYEQYF. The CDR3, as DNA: TGTGCCAGCAGGAGAACCTACGAGCAGTACTTC.

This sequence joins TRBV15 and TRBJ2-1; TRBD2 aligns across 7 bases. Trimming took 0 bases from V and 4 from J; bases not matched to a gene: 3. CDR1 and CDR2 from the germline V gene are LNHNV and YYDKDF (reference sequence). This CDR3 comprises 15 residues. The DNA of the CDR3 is TGTGCCACCAGCAGAGAAAGCGGGACGTACAATGAGCAGTTCTTC. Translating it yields CATSRESGTYNEQFF.

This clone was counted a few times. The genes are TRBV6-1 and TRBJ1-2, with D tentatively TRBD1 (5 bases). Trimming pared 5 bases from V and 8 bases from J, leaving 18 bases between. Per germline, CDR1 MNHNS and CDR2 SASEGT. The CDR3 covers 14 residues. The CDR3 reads CASSRRQSLEGYTF. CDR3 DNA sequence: TGTGCCAGCAGTAGAAGACAGAGCCTCGAAGGCTACACCTTC.

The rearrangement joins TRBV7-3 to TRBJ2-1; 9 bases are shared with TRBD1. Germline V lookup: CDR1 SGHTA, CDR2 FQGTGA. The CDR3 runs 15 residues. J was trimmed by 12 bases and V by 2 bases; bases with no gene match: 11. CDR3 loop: CASSLRQGVREAQFF. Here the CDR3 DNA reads TGTGCCAGCAGCTTACGACAGGGGGTCCGGGAAGCGCAGTTCTTC.

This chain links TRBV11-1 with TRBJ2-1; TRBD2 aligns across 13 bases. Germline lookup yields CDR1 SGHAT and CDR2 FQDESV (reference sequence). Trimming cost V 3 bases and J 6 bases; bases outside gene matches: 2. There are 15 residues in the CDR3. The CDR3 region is CASSLGLAGSNEQFF. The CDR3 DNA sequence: TGTGCCAGCAGCTTGGGACTAGCGGGGAGCAATGAGCAGTTCTTC.

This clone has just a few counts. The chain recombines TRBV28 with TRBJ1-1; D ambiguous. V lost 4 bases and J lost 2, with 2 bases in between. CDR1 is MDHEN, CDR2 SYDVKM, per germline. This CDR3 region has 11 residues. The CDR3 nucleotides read TGTGCCAGCAGTTCAAACACTGAAGCTTTCTTT. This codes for CASSSNTEAFF.

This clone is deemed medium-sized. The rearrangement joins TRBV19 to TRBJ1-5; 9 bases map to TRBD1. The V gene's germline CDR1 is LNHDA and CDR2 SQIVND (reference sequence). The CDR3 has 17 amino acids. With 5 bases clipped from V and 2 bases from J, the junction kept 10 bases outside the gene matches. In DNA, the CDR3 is TGTGCCAGTAGTCGGGACAGGGCGGCCTCGGGCAATCAGCCCCAGCATTTT. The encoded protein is CASSRDRAASGNQPQHF.

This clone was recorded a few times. The CDR3 DNA sequence: TGTGCCAGCAACGAACTGGGGGCGAAGGACACTGAAGCTTTCTTT. Translating gives CASNELGAKDTEAFF. The chain has TRBV28 and TRBJ1-1, with D possibly being TRBD1 (6 bases). The CDR3 runs to 15 residues. Germline CDR1 reads MDHEN; CDR2 reads SYDVKM. Trimming stripped 7 bases from V and 3 bases from J, with 18 bases between. Using reference TRBV28 and TRBJ1-1 for the parts outside the CDR3, the full variable domain is DVKVTQSSRYLVKRTGEKVFLECVQDMDHENMFWYRQDPGLGLRLIYFSYDVKMKEKGDIPEGYSVSREKKERFSLILESASTNQTSMYLCASNELGAKDTEAFFGQGTRLTVV.

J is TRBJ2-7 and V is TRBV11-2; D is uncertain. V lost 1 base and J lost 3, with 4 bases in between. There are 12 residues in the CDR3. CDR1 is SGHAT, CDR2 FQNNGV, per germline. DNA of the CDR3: TGTGCCAGCAGCTTAGTTCGCTACGAGCAGTACTTC. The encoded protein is CASSLVRYEQYF.

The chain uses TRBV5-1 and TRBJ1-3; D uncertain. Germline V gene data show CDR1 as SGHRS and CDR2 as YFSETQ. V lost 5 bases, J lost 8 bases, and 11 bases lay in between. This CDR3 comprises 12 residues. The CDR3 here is CASRREEDTIYF. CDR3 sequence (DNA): TGCGCCAGCAGAAGAGAGGAGGACACCATATATTTT. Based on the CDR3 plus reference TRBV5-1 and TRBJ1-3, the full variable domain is KAGVTQTPRYLIKTRGQQVTLSCSPISGHRSVSWYQQTPGQGLQFLFEYFSETQRNKGNFPGRFSGRQFSNSRSEMNVSTLELGDSALYLCASRREEDTIYFGEGSWLTVV.

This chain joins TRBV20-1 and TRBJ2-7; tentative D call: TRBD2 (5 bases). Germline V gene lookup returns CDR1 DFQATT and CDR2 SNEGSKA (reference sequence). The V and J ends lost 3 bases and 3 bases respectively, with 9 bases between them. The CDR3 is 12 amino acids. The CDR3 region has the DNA TGCAGTGCTAGGGGAGATAACTACGAGCAGTACTTC. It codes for CSARGDNYEQYF.

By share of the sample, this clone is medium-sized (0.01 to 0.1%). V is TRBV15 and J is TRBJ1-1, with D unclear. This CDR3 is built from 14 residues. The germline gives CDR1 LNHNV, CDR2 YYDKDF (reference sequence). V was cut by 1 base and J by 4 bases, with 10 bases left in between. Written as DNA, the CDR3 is TGTGCCACCAGCAGAGTGTTTCTGGGCACTGAAGCTTTCTTT. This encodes CATSRVFLGTEAFF.

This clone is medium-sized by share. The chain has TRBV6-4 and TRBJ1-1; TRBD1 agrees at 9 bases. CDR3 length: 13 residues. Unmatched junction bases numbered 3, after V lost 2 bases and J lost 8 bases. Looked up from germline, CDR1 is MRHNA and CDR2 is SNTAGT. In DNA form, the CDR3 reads TGTGCCAGCAGTGACGGGACAGGGAGGGAAGCTTTCTTT. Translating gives CASSDGTGREAFF.

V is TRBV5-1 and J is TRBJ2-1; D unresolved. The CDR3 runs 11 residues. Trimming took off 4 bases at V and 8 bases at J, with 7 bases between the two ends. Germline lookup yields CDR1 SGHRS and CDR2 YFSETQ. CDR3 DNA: TGCGCCAGCAGCAGGCTTGATGAGCAGTTCTTC. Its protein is CASSRLDEQFF.

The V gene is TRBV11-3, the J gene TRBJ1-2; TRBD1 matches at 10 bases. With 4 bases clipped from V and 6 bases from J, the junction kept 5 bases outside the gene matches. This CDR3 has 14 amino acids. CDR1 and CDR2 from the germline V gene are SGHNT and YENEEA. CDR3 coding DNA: TGTGCCAGCAGCTCGGGACAGGGGATAGATGGCTACACCTTC. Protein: CASSSGQGIDGYTF.

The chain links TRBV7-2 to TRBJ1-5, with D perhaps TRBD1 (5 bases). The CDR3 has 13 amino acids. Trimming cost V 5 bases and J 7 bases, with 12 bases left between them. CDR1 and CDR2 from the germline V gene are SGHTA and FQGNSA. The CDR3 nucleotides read TGTGCCAGCAGCCTAACTTGGGGGCAGCCCCAGCATTTT. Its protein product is CASSLTWGQPQHF.

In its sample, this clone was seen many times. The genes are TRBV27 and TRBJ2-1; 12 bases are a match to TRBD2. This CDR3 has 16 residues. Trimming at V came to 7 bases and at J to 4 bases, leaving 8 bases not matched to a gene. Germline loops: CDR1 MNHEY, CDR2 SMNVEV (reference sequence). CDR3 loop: CASKTSGTSGYNEQFF. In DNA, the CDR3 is TGTGCCAGCAAGACCTCCGGGACTAGCGGGTACAATGAGCAGTTCTTC.

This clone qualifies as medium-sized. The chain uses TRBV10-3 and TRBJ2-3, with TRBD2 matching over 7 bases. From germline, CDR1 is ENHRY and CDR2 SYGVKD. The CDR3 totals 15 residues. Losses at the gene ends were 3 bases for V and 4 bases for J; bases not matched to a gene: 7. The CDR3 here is CAISEELAPADTQYF. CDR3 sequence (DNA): TGTGCCATCAGTGAAGAACTAGCGCCCGCAGATACGCAGTATTTT.